Sequencing of this TCR beta chain was carried out in a study of cytomegalovirus exposure and HLA in healthy donors (dated by TCRdb to about 2017). Turning to the overall study: In an earlier analysis of about 560 of the donors, under 300 Gb of sequence data and 117 million unique TCR beta sequences from 180 million or so T cells were reported. An early release that covered approximately 600 HLA-typed donors contained approximately 300 gigabases of sequencing data and around 85 million unique TCR sequences. Of the approximately 400 genotyped donors, less than 90% were placed in the genetic ancestry cluster associated with self-reported Caucasian donors. The study was designed to test whether signatures of past pathogen exposure could be identified by cataloging public T cell receptors. The study profiled the T cell repertoires of under 850 subjects by immunosequencing and related them to cytomegalovirus serostatus. Besides the first cohort of 666 subjects, a separate validation cohort made up of 120 different subjects was used. To predict cytomegalovirus infection status, the study brought together high-throughput TCR immunosequencing, statistical association of individual TCRs with disease status, and machine learning. To study patterns of TCR occurrence, a later analysis re-analyzed previously published TCR beta repertoires from 600 to 750 donors and added high-resolution HLA genotyping. In the later analysis, no new phenotypic data were used to find candidate immune exposures; instead, reliance was placed on TCR beta sequences and their occurrence across donors. An earlier analysis of approximately 630 of the donors applied high-throughput TCR beta sequencing to assess whether each TCR beta V gene segment acted as functional or pseudogenic. Donor age, sex, ethnicity and CMV serostatus were compiled alongside the repertoire data. Genome-wide SNP genotypes for about 55% of the 666 donors were used in a later genetic analysis, which treated that subset as a discovery cohort. Every repertoire in the discovery cohort had been generated on one and the same sequencing platform. Both class I and class II loci were covered by HLA typing, at four-digit resolution. Typing coverage varied by locus: roughly 629-630 donors for A, B, C, DRB1 and DQB1; roughly 560 for DQA1; over 600 for DPA1; roughly 470 for DPB1. Roughly five DR-DQ haplotypes were treated as single units for association and clustering because of strong linkage in the cohort. Across some 400 genotyped donors of the cohort, an average of 235,054 unique TCR beta nucleotide sequences per donor were sequenced, and around 19% of those sequences were non-productive. Broad study findings and their caveats: A later analysis reported that several top co-occurrence clusters appeared linked to parvovirus B19, influenza, CMV and Epstein-Barr virus. Strong co-occurrence of HLA alleles, especially DR and DQ, made assigning TCR associations to individual alleles difficult. Because HLA typing was unavailable for some donors at each locus, only the typed subset was used in association tests. In both the original and validation cohorts, the classifier was reported to diagnose cytomegalovirus status with high specificity and sensitivity. According to a later analysis, TCR association rates differed among HLA loci, with DRB1 alleles showing the most associated TCRs and HLA-C alleles showing the fewest. Sequencing depth was assumed to be roughly uniform across donors in the presence/absence analyses, though that assumption may not hold. In vitro tests confirmed that a few of the cytomegalovirus-associated TCR beta chains recognize cytomegalovirus antigens. Correlated functional status among segregating V segments might be attributable to linkage disequilibrium, but an unknown experimental factor could not be ruled out. Compared with the approximately 600-donor mean, donors in an Asian-associated ancestry cluster had fewer N-insertions in productive TCRs, according to a later genetic analysis. A further reported finding was that TCR beta sequences accurately predicted the HLA-A and HLA-B alleles for most subjects in the first cohort. While some public TCRs were present in many individuals, most TCR sequences turned up only very rarely across donors. The sequencing pipeline was judged likely to have produced a cluster of highly shared sequence variants as a technical artifact. Immune exposure information for the cohort was limited to CMV serostatus. It was suggested by the authors that the approach could potentially be generalized to other disease states and immunological phenotypes. Most CMV-associated TCR beta chains appeared to be HLA-restricted in a later analysis, and the HLA associations seemed to be driven largely by CMV exposure. A later genetic analysis associated a missense DCLRE1C variant with V-gene and J-gene trimming of TCR beta chains, and an independent cohort replicated the association. Some IMGT-functional V segments, including TRBV6-2 and TRBV6-3, could not be told apart with the 87-base-pair reads, so those segments were excluded. The study gave a list of under 200 TCR beta chains associated with cytomegalovirus. A later analysis associated about 17,000 TCR beta sequences with specific HLA alleles at a false discovery rate of 0.05. In a later analysis, HLA-associated TCR beta chains were found to be more clonally expanded and to have lower generation probabilities than equally common non-associated chains. Broadly in line with IMGT annotations, most TCR beta V segments showed up in productive rearrangements about 90% or about 30% of the time in an earlier analysis of several hundred of the donors. Only TCR beta chains were sequenced in this cohort, and the absence of alpha or paired-chain data limited detectable features. Because counts were too low, around 18 rarely observed V segments, including chromosome 9 orphons, were left out of the earlier analysis of about 500 of the donors.

The cohort consisted of fewer than 700 healthy bone marrow donors. At the time of sampling, all cohort members were nominally healthy, though unrecorded immune exposures were likely present. The donor was CMV seronegative and was included in the group of about 400 seronegative cohort members. A peripheral blood sample was collected from each donor, and TCR beta sequencing was performed on peripheral blood mononuclear cells. Genomic DNA was extracted from the blood cell samples with the Qiagen DNeasy Blood Extraction Kit. Remarks on this clone: Which antigen it targets is not known. Base qualities were left out, and no much larger clone turns up one base away.

Receptors were amplified or captured by the immunoSEQ multiplex PCR assay. For the multiplex PCR, a mixture combining 60 forward primers for TCR Vbeta segments and 13 reverse primers for TCR Jbeta segments was used. The CDR3 region of rearranged TCR beta genes was amplified from genomic DNA by a multiplex PCR assay. On the Illumina HiSeq System, the amplified TCR beta libraries were sequenced as 87-base-pair reads. The authors' analysis ran thus. Across the 670 or so repertoires, a later analysis counted about 81 million unique TCR beta chains, roughly 11 million of which were shared by at least two donors. Raw reads were error-corrected and collapsed into unique sequences with a nearest-neighbor algorithm that merged closely related sequences to remove PCR and sequencing errors. V, D and J gene segments were assigned by aligning CDR3 sequences to IMGT reference sequences. For a sequence to be retained, a match of at least six nucleotides was required to both a V gene segment and a J gene segment. A rearrangement was called productive if the CDR3 had no stop codons and remained in frame with V and J, and every other rearrangement was called non-productive. CDR3 was defined according to IMGT convention as the region running from the second conserved V-encoded cysteine to the conserved J-encoded phenylalanine. Sequences without an unambiguous match to a single V gene segment were excluded from the earlier analysis of 450 to 750 of the donors. An earlier analysis of around 600 of the donors classified V segments as functional when productive rearrangements were above 56.7% and as segregating when the standard deviation between donors was above 5%. A statistical classification framework was built to diagnose cytomegalovirus status from the catalog of TCR beta chain sequences. V and J gene assignment, in a later analysis, came from comparing TCR nucleotide sequences with IMGT/GENE-DB human TR gene sequences. The TCRdist pipeline was used in a later analysis to assign CDR3 sequences and most-parsimonious VDJ recombination scenarios. A later analysis defined each TCR beta chain by its CDR3 amino acid sequence plus V-gene family, and excluded reads lacking a unique V-gene family. To address suspected cross-contamination and a sequencing artifact, a later analysis removed around 600 highly shared, low-generation-probability nucleotide sequences. In a later analysis, a clonal expansion index for each public chain was calculated from normalized within-repertoire ranks of inferred template counts. Generation probabilities in a later analysis came from a VDJ recombination model fitted to out-of-frame rearrangements, and those results were checked against IGoR. A later analysis scored TCR-TCR, TCR-HLA and TCR-CMV co-occurrence with hypergeometric tests, applying a repertoire-size bias correction to TCR pairs. To estimate false discovery rates, a later analysis permuted the HLA or CMV assignments 20 times. In a later analysis, co-occurring TCRs were grouped with DBSCAN, and TCRdist sequence similarity was added when clustering was performed within HLA-allele-positive subsets. Repertoires with fewer than 30,000 or more than 120,000 public chains, plus five repertoires with anomalous nucleotide sharing, were excluded from co-occurrence clustering. The source is immuneACCESS, and TCRdb retained only in-frame sequences with V and J called. Part of the clones is not carried over; for the studies checked, unresolved V genes explain less than half of this, and the remainder is unexplained. That table furnishes V, J and clone size, whereas the DNA furnished D and trimming. The sample table holds over 200,000 clones, of which around 73% were seen once. The ten largest clones add up to approximately 3.9% of the sample.

The germline V gene supplies CDR1 SGHRS and CDR2 YFSETQ. The CDR3, cysteine through phenylalanine, is 14 amino acids long. Only CDR3 DNA is held: 42 bases, read in frame from base 1. V is trimmed back by 3 bases and J by 1 base, and the junction contains 3 bases that no gene match accounts for. The sample consisted of PBMCs. The chain was built from TRBV5-1 and TRBJ2-7, with 8 bases matching TRBD1. The clonotype was recovered from a male donor in good health and CMV-seronegative. The CDR3 reads as follows: CASSSGQGSYEQYF. The nucleotide sequence is given as TGCGCCAGCAGCTCAGGACAGGGTTCCTACGAGCAGTACTTC. The CDR3, completed at both ends by the reference TRBV5-1 and TRBJ2-7 genes, gives the full variable domain KAGVTQTPRYLIKTRGQQVTLSCSPISGHRSVSWYQQTPGQGLQFLFEYFSETQRNKGNFPGRFSGRQFSNSRSEMNVSTLELGDSALYLCASSSGQGSYEQYFGPGTRLTVT.